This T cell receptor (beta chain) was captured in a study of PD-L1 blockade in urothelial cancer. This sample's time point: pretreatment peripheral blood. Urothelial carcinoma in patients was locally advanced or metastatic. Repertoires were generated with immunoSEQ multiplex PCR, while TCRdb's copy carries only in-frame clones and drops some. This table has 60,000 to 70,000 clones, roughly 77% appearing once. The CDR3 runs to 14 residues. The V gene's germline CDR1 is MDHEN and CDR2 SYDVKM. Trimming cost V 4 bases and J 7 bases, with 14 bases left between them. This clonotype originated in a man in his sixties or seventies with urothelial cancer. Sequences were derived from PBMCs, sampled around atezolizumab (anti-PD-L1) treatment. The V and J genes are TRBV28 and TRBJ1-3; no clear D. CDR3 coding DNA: TGTGCCAGCAGTTCATCCGGAGGTTGGAACACCATATATTTT. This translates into CASSSSGGWNTIYF.